A single T cell receptor beta chain is shown here with its context. Its antigen is not known. Between the trimmed V and J ends, which lost 5 bases and 3 bases, there was a span of 14 bases. The CDR3 covers 15 residues. Germline CDR1 reads SGHNT; CDR2 reads YENEEA. The sample is drawn from a study of cytotoxic CD8 clonotypes in ibrutinib-treated CLL. Assay used: immunoSEQ multiplex PCR; TCRdb lists only in-frame clones, some missing. The sample holds 15,000 to 20,000 clones; 68% are singletons and the top ten take approximately 20%. The study, taken as a whole, reports: An increase in clonality occurred at ibrutinib response, followed by a return toward baseline at progression.

Sequencing used PBMCs, obtained before ibrutinib treatment. The receptor comes from a human donor with chronic lymphocytic leukemia. The rearrangement joins TRBV11-3 to TRBJ1-3; D ambiguous. CDR3 amino acids: CASSPLGGIGNTIYF. The DNA of the CDR3 is TGTGCCAGCAGCCCATTAGGCGGGATTGGAAACACCATATATTTT.